The following is a T cell receptor beta chain sequence with its context. The antigen is undetermined. Data came from immunoSEQ multiplex PCR; TCRdb stores just in-frame clones and leaves some out. This sample has some 120,000 clones, with roughly four fifths found just once. This entry belongs to a study of radiation and T cells in renal cell carcinoma. CDR3 length: 13 amino acids. Per the germline V gene, CDR1 is MNHNS and CDR2 is SASEGT. V was clipped by 8 bases and J by 3 bases; unmatched bases: 4. Time point noted: blood 2 weeks post-SBRT. Treatment defined: 15 Gy SBRT to primary tumor, nephrectomy 4 weeks later. Study observations and caveats: Baseline intratumoral clonotype presence is unknown without pretreatment biopsies.

V usage is TRBV6-1 and J usage is TRBJ1-5; 7 positions agree with TRBD1. The sequence was collected from a woman in her sixties or seventies with renal cell carcinoma. Sequencing used blood, obtained from a patient whose treatment included radiotherapy and nephrectomy. The CDR3: CASSQGFNQPQHF. Here the CDR3 DNA reads TGTGCCAGCTCACAGGGGTTCAATCAGCCCCAGCATTTT.